Detailed here is one TCR beta chain. This record comes from a study of blood T cell repertoires in COVID-19. Turning to the study itself: Samples taken during acute and convalescent COVID-19 were collected in the United States, Italy and Spain. Sources were T cells, B-cell-depleted T cells, or PBMCs; the material itself was cDNA or gDNA.

CDR1 SGHVS and CDR2 FNYEAQ come from the germline V gene. This CDR3 spans 14 amino acids. The germline V and J ends were trimmed by 2 bases and 6 bases, with 10 bases remaining between them. Source study methods: Amplified reference gene primers provided the basis for estimating nucleated cell counts. Clones were sequenced by immunoSEQ multiplex PCR, and TCRdb holds only the in-frame ones, with some missing. For V, J and clone size, that table is used; D and trimming come from the DNA. The data hold around 40,000 clones, with around 89% observed a single time. Sequencing used peripheral blood. The source is a young man with active or convalescent COVID-19. This sequence joins TRBV7-6 and TRBJ2-2; D ambiguous. CDR3 nucleotides: TGTGCCAGCAGCTTAAACACCCCTCCCGGGGAGCTGTTTTTT. Protein product: CASSLNTPPGELFF.